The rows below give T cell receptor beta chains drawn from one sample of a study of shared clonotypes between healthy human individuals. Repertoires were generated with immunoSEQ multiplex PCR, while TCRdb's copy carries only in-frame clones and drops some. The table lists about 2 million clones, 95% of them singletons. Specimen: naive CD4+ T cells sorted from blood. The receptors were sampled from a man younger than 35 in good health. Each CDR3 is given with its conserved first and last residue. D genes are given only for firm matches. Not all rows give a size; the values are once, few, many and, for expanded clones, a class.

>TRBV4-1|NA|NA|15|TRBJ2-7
CASSQEEATWYEQYF
TGCGCCAGCAGCCAAGAGGAGGCTACATGGTACGAGCAGTACTTC
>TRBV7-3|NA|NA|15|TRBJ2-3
CASSFDKGGTDTQYF
TGTGCCAGCAGCTTCGACAAAGGGGGGACAGATACGCAGTATTTT
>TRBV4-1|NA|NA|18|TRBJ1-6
CASSQHPRTPLYNSPLHF
TGCGCCAGCAGCCAACATCCCCGGACACCCCTTTATAATTCACCCCTCCACTTT
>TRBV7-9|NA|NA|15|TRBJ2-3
CASSSRQEPTDTQYF
TGTGCCAGCAGCTCCAGACAGGAACCCACAGATACGCAGTATTTT
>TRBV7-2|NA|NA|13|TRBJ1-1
CASSSSRNTEAFF
TGTGCCAGCAGCTCCTCACGGAACACTGAAGCTTTCTTT
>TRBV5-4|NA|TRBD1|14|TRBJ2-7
CASSLDRGPYEQYF
TGTGCCAGCAGCTTGGACAGGGGGCCCTACGAGCAGTACTTC
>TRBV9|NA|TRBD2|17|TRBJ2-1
CASSPFPGTSGYNEQFF
TGTGCCAGCAGCCCTTTCCCCGGGACTAGCGGTTACAATGAGCAGTTCTTC
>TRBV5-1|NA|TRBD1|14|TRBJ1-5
CASSIGQGGQPQHF
TGCGCCAGCAGCATAGGACAGGGGGGTCAGCCCCAGCATTTT
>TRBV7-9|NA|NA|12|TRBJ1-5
CASSAEGQPQHF
TGTGCCAGCAGCGCCGAAGGACAGCCCCAGCATTTT
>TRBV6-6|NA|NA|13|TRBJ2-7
CASSPRTDYEQYF
TGTGCCAGCAGTCCAAGGACGGACTACGAGCAGTACTTC
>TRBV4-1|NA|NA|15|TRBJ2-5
CASSQEYILQETQYF
TGCGCCAGCAGCCAAGAGTACATCCTCCAAGAGACCCAGTACTTC
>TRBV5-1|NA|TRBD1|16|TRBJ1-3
CASSYGTGHSGNTIYF
TGCGCCAGCAGTTACGGGACAGGTCACTCTGGAAACACCATATATTTT
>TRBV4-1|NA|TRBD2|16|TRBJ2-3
CASSQVLAGFTDTQYF
TGCGCCAGCAGCCAAGTACTAGCGGGGTTCACAGATACGCAGTATTTT
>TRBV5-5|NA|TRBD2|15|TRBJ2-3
CASSLTLALTDTQYF
TGTGCCAGCAGCTTGACACTAGCGTTAACAGATACGCAGTATTTT
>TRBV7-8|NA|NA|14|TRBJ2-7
CASSQGRTSYEQYF
TGTGCCAGCAGCCAGGGACGTACCTCCTACGAGCAGTACTTC
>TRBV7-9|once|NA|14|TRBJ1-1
CASSQGRGNTEAFF
TGTGCCAGCTCCCAGGGGAGAGGGAACACTGAAGCTTTCTTT
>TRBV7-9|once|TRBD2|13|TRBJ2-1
CASSPGLAGGLLF
TGTGCCAGCAGCCCAGGACTAGCGGGGGGCCTACTCTTC
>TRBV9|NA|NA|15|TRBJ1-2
CASSVGEAVAYGYTF
TGTGCCAGCAGCGTAGGGGAGGCAGTTGCCTATGGCTACACCTTC
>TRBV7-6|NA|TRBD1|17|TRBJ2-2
CASSLGGGQLNTGELFF
TGTGCCAGCAGCTTAGGAGGGGGACAGCTAAACACCGGGGAGCTGTTTTTT
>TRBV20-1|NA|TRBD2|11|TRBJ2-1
CSAILAAEQFF
TGCAGTGCGATACTAGCGGCTGAGCAGTTCTTC
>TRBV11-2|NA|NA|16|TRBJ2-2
CASSLPPVRASGELFF
TGTGCCAGCAGCTTACCCCCGGTTAGGGCATCCGGGGAGCTGTTTTTT
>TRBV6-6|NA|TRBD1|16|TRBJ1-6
CASSSQDRAKNSPLHF
TGTGCCAGCAGTTCTCAGGACAGGGCCAAAAATTCACCCCTCCACTTT
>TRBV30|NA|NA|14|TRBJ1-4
CAWSLSLNNEKLFF
TGTGCCTGGAGTCTGAGCCTAAATAATGAAAAACTGTTTTTT
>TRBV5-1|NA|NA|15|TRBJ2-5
CASSLVGGLQETQYF
TGCGCCAGCAGCTTGGTGGGGGGCCTCCAAGAGACCCAGTACTTC
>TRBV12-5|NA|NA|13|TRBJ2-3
CASGLSAGDTQYF
TGTGCTAGTGGTTTAAGTGCCGGCGATACGCAGTATTTT
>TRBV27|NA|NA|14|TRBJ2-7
CASRSTGFPYEQYF
TGTGCCAGCAGGTCTACAGGGTTTCCCTACGAGCAGTACTTC
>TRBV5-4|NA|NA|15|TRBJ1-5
CASSLGGDSNQPQHF
TGTGCCAGCAGCTTGGGTGGGGATAGCAATCAGCCCCAGCATTTT
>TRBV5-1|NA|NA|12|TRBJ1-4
CASSLPGDELFF
TGCGCCAGCAGCTTGCCCGGGGATGAACTGTTTTTT
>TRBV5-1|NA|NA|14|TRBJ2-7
CASSLVGDPYEQYF
TGCGCCAGCAGCTTGGTGGGGGACCCCTACGAGCAGTACTTC
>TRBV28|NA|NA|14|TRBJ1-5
CASSFVSGDQPQHF
TGTGCCAGCAGTTTTGTGTCTGGGGACCAGCCCCAGCATTTT
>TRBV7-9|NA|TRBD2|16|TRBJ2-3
CASSVLAGGSTDTQYF
TGTGCCAGCAGCGTACTAGCGGGGGGGAGCACAGATACGCAGTATTTT
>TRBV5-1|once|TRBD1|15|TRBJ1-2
CASSLPRDSLDGYTF
TGCGCCAGCAGCTTACCCCGGGACAGCCTTGATGGCTACACCTTC
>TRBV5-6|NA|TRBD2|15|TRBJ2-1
CASSMRLAAYNEQFF
TGTGCCAGCAGCATGAGACTAGCGGCTTACAATGAGCAGTTCTTC